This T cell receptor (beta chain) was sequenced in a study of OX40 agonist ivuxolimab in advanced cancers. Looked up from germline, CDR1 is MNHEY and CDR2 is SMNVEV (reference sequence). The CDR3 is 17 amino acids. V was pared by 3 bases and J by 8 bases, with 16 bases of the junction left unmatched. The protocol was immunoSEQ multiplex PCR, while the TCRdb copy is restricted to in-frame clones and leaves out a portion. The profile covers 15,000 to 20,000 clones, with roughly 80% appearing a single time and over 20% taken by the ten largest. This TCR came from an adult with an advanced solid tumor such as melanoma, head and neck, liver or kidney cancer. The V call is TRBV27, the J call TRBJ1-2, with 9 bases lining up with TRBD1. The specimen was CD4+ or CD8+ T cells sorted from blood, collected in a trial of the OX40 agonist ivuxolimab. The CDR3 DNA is TGTGCCAGCAGTTTGACCCCAACAGGGGGCGGCTTTACCGGCTACACCTTC. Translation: CASSLTPTGGGFTGYTF.